This T cell receptor (beta chain) came from a study of TIL therapy for anti-PD-1-resistant metastatic lung cancer. Broader study findings: Treatment-naive, never-smoker and oncogene-addicted patients were overrepresented in this highly selected cohort.

Trimming removed 7 bases from V and 3 bases from J, with 12 bases in between. This CDR3 region has 13 residues. Germline CDR1 and CDR2: MNHEY and SVGAGI. The immunoSEQ assay was v3. Measured with immunoSEQ multiplex PCR; TCRdb has only the in-frame clones, and not every one. The table has about 59,000 clones, 73% seen once. On this clone: What it binds is not known.

The time point was: pre-treatment sample, taken before nivolumab and TIL therapy. Enrollment ran from 2017 to early 2020. The sequence derives from a person aged 25-85 years with non-small cell lung cancer. The chain recombines TRBV6-5 with TRBJ1-1; D is unresolved. The sample in question was blood, obtained at baseline. The CDR3 here is CASNGRYDTEAFF. For the CDR3, the DNA is TGTGCCAGCAACGGCAGGTACGACACTGAAGCTTTCTTT.